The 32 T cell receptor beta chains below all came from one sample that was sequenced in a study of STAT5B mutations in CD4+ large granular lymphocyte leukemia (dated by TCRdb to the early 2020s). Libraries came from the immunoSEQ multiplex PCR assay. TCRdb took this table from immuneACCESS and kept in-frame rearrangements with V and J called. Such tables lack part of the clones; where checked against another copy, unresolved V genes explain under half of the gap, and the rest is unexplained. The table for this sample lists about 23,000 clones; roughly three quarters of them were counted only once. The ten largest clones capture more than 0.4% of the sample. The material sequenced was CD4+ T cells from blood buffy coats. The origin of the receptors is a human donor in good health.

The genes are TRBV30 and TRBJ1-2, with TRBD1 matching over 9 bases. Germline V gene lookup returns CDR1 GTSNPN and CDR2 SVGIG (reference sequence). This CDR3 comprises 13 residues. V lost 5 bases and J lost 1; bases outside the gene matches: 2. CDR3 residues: CAWDRGFNYGYTF. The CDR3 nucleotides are TGTGCCTGGGACAGGGGGTTTAACTATGGCTACACCTTC.

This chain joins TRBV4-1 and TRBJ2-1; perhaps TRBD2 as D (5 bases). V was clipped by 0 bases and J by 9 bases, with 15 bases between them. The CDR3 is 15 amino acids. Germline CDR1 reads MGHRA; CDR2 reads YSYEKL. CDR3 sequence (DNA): TGCGCCAGCAGCCAAGATTTCACGGTAGGAGGTGAGCAGTTCTTC. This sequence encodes CASSQDFTVGGEQFF.

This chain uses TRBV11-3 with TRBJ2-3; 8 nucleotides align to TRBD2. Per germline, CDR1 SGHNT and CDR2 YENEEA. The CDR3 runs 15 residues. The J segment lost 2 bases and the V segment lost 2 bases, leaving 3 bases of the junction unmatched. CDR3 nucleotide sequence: TGTGCCAGCAGCTTACGGGAGGGCCTCACAGATACGCAGTATTTT. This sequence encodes CASSLREGLTDTQYF.

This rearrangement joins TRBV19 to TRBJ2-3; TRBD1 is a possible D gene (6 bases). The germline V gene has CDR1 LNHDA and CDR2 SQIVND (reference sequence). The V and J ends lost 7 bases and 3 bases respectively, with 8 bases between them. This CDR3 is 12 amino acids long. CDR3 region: CASTGQTDTQYF. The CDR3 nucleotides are TGTGCCAGTACTGGACAGACAGATACGCAGTATTTT.

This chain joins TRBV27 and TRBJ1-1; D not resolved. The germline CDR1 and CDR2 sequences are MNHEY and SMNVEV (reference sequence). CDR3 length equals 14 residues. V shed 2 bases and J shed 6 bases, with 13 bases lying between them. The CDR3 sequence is CASSLKGRGSEAFF. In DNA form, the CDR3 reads TGTGCCAGCAGTTTAAAGGGTAGAGGGTCTGAAGCTTTCTTT.

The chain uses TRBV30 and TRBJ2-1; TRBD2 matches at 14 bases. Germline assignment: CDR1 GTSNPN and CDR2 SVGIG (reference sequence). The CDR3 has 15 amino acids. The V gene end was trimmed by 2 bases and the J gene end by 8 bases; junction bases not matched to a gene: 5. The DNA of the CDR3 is TGTGCCTGGAGTTCTCTGACTAGCGGGAGGGATGAGCAGTTCTTC. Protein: CAWSSLTSGRDEQFF.

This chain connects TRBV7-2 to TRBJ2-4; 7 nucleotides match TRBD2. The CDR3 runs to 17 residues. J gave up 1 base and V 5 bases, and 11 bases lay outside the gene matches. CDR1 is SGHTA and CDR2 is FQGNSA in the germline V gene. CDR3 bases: TGTGCCAGCAGCCGTAGTGGCGCGGGAGTGGCCAAAAACATTCAGTACTTC. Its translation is CASSRSGAGVAKNIQYF.

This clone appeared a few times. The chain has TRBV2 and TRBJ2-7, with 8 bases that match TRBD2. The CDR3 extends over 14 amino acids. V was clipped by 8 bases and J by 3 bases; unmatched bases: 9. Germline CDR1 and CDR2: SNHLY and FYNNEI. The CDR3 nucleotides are TGTGCCAGCGCTACGGGAGGGCCAATCTACGAGCAGTACTTC. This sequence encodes CASATGGPIYEQYF.

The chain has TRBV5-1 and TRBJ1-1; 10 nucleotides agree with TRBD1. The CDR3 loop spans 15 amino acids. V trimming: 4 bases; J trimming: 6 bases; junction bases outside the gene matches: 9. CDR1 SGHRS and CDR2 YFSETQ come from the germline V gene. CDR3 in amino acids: CASSLDGQGVSEAFF. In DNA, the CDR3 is TGCGCCAGCAGCCTTGATGGACAGGGGGTTTCTGAAGCTTTCTTT.

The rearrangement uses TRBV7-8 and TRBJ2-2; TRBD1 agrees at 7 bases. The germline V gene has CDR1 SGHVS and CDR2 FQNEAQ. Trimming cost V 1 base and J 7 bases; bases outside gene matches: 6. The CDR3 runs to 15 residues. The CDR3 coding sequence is TGTGCCAGCAGCTTAGTGACAGGGTCGTACGGGGAGCTGTTTTTT. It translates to CASSLVTGSYGELFF.

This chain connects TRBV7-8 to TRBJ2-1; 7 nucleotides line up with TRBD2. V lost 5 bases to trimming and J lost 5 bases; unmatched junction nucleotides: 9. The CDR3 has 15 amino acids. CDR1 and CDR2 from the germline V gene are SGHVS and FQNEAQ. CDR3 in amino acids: CASSALGGGNNEQFF. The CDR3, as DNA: TGTGCCAGCAGCGCCCTCGGGGGAGGGAACAATGAGCAGTTCTTC.

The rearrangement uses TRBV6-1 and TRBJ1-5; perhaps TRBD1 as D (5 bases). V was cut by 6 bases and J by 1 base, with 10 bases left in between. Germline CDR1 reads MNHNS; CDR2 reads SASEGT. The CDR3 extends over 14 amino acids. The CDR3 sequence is CASRNPGSNQPQHF. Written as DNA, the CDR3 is TGTGCCAGCAGGAATCCAGGGAGCAATCAGCCCCAGCATTTT.

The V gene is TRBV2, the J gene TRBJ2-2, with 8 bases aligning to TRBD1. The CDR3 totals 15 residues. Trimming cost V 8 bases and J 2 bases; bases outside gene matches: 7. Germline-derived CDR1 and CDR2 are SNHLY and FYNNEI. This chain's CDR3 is CASHGTGINTGELFF. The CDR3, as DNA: TGTGCCAGCCACGGGACAGGTATTAACACCGGGGAGCTGTTTTTT.

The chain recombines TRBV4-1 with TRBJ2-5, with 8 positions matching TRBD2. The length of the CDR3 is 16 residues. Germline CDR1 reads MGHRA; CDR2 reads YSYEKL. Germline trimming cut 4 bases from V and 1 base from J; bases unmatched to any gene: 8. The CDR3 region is CASSRSGGEGQETQYF. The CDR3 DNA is TGCGCCAGCAGCCGTTCGGGGGGGGAGGGCCAAGAGACCCAGTACTTC.

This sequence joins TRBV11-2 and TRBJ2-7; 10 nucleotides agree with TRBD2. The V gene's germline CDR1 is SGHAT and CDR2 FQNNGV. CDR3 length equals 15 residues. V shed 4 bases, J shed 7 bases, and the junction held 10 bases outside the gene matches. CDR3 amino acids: CASSSTLAGTREQYF. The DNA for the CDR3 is TGTGCCAGCAGCTCAACACTAGCGGGAACGCGGGAGCAGTACTTC.

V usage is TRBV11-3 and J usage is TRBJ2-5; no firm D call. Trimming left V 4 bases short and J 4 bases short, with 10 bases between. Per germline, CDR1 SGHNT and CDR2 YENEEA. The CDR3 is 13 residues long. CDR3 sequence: CASSYPGVETQYF. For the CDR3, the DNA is TGTGCCAGCAGCTACCCTGGGGTAGAGACCCAGTACTTC.

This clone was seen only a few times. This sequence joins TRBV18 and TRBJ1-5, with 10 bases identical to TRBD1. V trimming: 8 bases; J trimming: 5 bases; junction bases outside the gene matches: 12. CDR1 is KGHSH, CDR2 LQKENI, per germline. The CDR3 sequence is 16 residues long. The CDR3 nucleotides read TGTGCCAGCGCATTCGGCGGACAGGGGGGGCATCAGCCCCAGCATTTT. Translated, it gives CASAFGGQGGHQPQHF.

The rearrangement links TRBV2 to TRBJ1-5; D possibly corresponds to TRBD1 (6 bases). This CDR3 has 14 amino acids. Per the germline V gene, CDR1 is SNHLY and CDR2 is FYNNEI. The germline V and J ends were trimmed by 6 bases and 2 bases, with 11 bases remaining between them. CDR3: CASRGAFGNQPQHF. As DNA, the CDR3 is TGTGCCAGCAGGGGGGCGTTTGGCAATCAGCCCCAGCATTTT.

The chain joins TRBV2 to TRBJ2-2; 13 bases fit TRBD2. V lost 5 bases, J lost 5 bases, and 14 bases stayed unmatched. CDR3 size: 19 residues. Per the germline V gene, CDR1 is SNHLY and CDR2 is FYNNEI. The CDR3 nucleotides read TGTGCCAGCAGTACAGTCTCCCCGGGACTAGCGGGACGGACCGGGGAGCTGTTTTTT. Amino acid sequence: CASSTVSPGLAGRTGELFF.

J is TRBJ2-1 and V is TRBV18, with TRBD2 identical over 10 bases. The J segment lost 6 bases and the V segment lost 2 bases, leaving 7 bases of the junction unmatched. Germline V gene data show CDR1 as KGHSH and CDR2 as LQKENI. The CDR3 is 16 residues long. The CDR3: CASSPFMSSGSNEQFF. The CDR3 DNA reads TGTGCCAGCTCACCATTCATGTCTAGCGGGAGCAATGAGCAGTTCTTC.

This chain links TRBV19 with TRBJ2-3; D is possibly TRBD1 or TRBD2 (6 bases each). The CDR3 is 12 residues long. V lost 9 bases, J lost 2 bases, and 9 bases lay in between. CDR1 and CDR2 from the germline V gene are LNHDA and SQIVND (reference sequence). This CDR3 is CASRGLTDTQYF. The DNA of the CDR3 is TGTGCCAGCCGGGGGCTCACAGATACGCAGTATTTT.

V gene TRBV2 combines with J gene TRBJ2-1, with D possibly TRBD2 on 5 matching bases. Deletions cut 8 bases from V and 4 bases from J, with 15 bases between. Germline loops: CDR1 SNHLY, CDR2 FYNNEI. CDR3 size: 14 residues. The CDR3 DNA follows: TGTGCCAGCCTCGGACGGGAAATTTACAATGAGCAGTTCTTC. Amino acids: CASLGREIYNEQFF.

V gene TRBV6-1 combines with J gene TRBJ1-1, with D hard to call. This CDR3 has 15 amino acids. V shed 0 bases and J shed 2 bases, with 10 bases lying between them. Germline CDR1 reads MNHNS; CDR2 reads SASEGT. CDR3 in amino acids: CASSEAIQINTEAFF. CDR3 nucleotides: TGTGCCAGCAGTGAAGCGATACAGATTAACACTGAAGCTTTCTTT.

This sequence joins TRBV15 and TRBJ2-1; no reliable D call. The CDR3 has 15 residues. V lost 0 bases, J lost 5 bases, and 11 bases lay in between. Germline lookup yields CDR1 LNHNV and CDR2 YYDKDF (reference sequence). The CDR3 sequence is CATSRDLGRHNEQFF. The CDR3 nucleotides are TGTGCCACCAGCAGAGATCTTGGACGCCACAATGAGCAGTTCTTC. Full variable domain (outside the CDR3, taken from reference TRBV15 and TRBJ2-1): DAMVIQNPRYQVTQFGKPVTLSCSQTLNHNVMYWYQQKSSQAPKLLFHYYDKDFNNEADTPDNFQSRRPNTSFCFLDIRSPGLGDTAMYLCATSRDLGRHNEQFFGPGTRLTVL.

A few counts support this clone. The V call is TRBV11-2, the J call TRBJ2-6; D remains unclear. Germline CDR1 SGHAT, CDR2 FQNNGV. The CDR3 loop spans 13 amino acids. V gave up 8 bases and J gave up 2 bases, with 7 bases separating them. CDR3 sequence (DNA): TGTGCCAGCGCCGCTACTGGGGCCAACGTCCTGACTTTC. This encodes CASAATGANVLTF.

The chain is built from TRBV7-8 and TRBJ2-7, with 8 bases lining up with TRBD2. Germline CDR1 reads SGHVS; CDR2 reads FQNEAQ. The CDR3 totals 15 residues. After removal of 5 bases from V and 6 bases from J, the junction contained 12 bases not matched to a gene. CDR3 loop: CASSRGGKTRVEQYF. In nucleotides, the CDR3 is TGTGCCAGCAGCCGGGGGGGCAAGACAAGGGTCGAGCAGTACTTC.

The DNA of the CDR3 is TGTGCCAGCAGTATCGGACTAGCGGGAGAGGGAGAGCAGTACTTC. Amino acids: CASSIGLAGEGEQYF. V and J are TRBV11-3 and TRBJ2-7; 13 positions agree with TRBD2. The CDR3 consists of 15 residues. CDR1 is SGHNT, CDR2 YENEEA, per germline. V shed 6 bases and J 7 bases; nucleotides not matched to a gene: 9. The full variable domain, its missing parts supplied by reference TRBV11-3 and TRBJ2-7, is EAGVVQSPRYKIIEKKQPVAFWCNPISGHNTLYWYLQNLGQGPELLIRYENEEAVDDSQLPKDRFSAERLKGVDSTLKIQPAELGDSAVYLCASSIGLAGEGEQYFGPGTRLTVT.

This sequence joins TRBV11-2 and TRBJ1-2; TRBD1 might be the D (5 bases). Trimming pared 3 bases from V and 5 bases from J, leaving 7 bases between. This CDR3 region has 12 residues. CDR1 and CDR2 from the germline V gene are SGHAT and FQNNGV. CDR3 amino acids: CASSLGVYGYTF. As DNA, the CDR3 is TGTGCCAGCAGCTTGGGGGTTTATGGCTACACCTTC. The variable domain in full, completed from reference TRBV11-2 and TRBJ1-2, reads EAGVAQSPRYKIIEKRQSVAFWCNPISGHATLYWYQQILGQGPKLLIQFQNNGVVDDSQLPKDRFSAERLKGVDSTLKIQPAKLEDSAVYLCASSLGVYGYTFGSGTRLTVV.

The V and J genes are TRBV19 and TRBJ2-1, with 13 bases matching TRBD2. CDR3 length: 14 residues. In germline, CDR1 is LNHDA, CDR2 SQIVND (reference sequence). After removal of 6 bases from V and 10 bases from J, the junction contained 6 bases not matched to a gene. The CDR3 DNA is TGTGCCAGTAGAGGACTAGCGGGAGATGGGGAGCAGTTCTTC. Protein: CASRGLAGDGEQFF.

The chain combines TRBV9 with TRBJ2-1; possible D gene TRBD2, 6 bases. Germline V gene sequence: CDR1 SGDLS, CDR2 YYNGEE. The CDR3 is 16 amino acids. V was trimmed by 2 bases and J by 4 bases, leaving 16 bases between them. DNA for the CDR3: TGTGCCAGCAGCGTGGGCGGGACGGAACCTTACAATGAGCAGTTCTTC. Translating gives CASSVGGTEPYNEQFF.

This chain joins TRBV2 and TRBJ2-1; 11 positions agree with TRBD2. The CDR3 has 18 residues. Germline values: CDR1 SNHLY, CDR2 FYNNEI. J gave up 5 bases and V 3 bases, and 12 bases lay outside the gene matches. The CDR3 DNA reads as TGTGCCAGCAGTGAGGGGACTAGCGGAGCCGCTTGGAACAATGAGCAGTTCTTC. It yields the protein CASSEGTSGAAWNNEQFF.

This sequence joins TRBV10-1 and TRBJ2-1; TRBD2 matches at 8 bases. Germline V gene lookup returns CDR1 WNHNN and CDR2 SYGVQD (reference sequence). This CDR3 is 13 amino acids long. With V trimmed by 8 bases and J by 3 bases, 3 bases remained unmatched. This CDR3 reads CASAGGGYNEQFF. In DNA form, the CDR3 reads TGCGCCAGCGCGGGAGGCGGCTACAATGAGCAGTTCTTC.